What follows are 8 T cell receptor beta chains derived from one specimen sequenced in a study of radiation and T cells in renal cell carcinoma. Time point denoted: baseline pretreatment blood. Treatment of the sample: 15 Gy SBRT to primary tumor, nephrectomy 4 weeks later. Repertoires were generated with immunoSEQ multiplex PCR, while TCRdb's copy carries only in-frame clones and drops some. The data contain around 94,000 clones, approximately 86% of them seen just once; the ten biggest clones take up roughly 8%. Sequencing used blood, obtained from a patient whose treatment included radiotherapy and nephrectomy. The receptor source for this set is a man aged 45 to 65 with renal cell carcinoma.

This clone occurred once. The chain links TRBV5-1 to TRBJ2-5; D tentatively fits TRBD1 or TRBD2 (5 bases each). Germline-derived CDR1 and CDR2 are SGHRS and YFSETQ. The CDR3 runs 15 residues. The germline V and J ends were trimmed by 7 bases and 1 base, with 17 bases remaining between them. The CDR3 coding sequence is TGCGCCAGCTTCAGGGAGCCGATGGTCCAAGAGACCCAGTACTTC. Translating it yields CASFREPMVQETQYF. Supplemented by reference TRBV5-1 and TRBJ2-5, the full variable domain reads KAGVTQTPRYLIKTRGQQVTLSCSPISGHRSVSWYQQTPGQGLQFLFEYFSETQRNKGNFPGRFSGRQFSNSRSEMNVSTLELGDSALYLCASFREPMVQETQYFGPGTRLLVL.

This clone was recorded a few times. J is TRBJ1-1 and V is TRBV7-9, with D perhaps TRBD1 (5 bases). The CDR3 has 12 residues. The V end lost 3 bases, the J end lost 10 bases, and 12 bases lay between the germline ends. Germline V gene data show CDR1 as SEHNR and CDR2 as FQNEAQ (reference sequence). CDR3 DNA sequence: TGTGCCAGCAGCTTCCCCCCGGGGCTAGCTTTCTTT. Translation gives CASSFPPGLAFF.

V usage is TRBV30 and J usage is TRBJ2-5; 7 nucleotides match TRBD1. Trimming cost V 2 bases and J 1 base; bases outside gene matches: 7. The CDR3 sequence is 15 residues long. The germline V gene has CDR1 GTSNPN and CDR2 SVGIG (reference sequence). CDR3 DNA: TGTGCCTGGAGTCGTCCCGGGACAGTCCAAGAGACCCAGTACTTC. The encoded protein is CAWSRPGTVQETQYF. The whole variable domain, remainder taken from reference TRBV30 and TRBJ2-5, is SQTIHQWPATLVQPVGSPLSLECTVEGTSNPNLYWYRQAAGRGLQLLFYSVGIGQISSEVPQNLSASRPQDRQFILSSKKLLLSDSGFYLCAWSRPGTVQETQYFGPGTRLLVL.

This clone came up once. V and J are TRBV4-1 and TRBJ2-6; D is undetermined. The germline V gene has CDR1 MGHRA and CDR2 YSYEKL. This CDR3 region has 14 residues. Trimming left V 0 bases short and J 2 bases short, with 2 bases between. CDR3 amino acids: CASSQDPGANVLTF. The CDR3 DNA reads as TGCGCCAGCAGCCAAGATCCTGGGGCCAACGTCCTGACTTTC.

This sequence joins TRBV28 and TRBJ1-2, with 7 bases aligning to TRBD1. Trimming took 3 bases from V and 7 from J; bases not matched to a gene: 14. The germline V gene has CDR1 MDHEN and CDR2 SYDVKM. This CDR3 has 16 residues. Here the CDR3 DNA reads TGTGCCAGCAGTTTTAGTCTACAGGGGACTTCTCGTGGCTACACCTTC. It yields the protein CASSFSLQGTSRGYTF.

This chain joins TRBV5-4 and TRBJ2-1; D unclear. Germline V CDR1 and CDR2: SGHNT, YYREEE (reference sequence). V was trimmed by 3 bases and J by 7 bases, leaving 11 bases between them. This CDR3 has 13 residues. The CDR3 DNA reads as TGTGCCAGCAGCTCCCGCTTGGGGAATGAGCAGTTCTTC. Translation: CASSSRLGNEQFF.

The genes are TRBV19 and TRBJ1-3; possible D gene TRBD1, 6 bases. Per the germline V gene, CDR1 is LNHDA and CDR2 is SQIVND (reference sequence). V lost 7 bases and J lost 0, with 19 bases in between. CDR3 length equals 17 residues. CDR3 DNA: TGTGCCAGTATATTGGACAGCTCGTTGTACTCTGGAAACACCATATATTTT. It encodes CASILDSSLYSGNTIYF.

The CDR3 is CASRRFLTYEQYF. The CDR3 DNA reads TGTGCCAGCAGGAGGTTCCTAACCTACGAGCAGTACTTC. The genes are TRBV6-6 and TRBJ2-7, with unresolved D. The CDR3 totals 13 residues. Trimming shortened V by 6 bases and J by 2 bases, and 11 bases separated the two germline ends. CDR1 is MNHNY and CDR2 is SVGAGI in the germline V gene (reference sequence).